This T cell receptor beta chain was documented in a study of blood T cell repertoires in COVID-19. Study in general: T cells, B-cell-depleted T cells, or PBMCs provided the cDNA or gDNA that served as material.

The protocol was immunoSEQ multiplex PCR, while the TCRdb copy is restricted to in-frame clones and leaves out a portion. The table has approximately 13,000 clones, 70% to 80% seen once. The length of the CDR3 is 16 residues. Germline V CDR1 and CDR2: WNHNN, SYGVQD (reference sequence). V lost 0 bases to trimming and J lost 6 bases; unmatched junction nucleotides: 6. The specimen sequenced was peripheral blood. The J gene is TRBJ1-2, the V gene TRBV10-1; TRBD1 aligns across 11 bases. The sequence was obtained from a man aged 55 to 70 with COVID-19, enrolled during active disease. The CDR3 here is CASSESGQGVAHGYTF. The CDR3 region has the DNA TGCGCCAGCAGTGAGTCGGGACAGGGGGTAGCCCATGGCTACACCTTC.